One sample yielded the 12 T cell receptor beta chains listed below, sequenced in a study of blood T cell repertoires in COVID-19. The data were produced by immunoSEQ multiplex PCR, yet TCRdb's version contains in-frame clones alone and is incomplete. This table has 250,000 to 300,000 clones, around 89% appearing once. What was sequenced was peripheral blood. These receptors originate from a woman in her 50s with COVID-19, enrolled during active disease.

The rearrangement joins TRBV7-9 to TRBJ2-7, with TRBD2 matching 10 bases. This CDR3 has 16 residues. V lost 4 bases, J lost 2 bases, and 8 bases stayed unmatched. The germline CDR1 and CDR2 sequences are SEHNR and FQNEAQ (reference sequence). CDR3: CASSYHLAGETYEQYF. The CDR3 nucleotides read TGTGCCAGCAGCTATCATCTAGCGGGAGAAACCTACGAGCAGTACTTC.

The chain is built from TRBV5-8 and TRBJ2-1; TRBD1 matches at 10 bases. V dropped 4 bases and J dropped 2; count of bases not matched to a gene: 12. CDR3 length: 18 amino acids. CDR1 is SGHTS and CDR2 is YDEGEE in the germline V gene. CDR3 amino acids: CASSPRSGTGATYNEQFF. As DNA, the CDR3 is TGTGCCAGCAGCCCACGATCCGGGACAGGGGCTACCTACAATGAGCAGTTCTTC.

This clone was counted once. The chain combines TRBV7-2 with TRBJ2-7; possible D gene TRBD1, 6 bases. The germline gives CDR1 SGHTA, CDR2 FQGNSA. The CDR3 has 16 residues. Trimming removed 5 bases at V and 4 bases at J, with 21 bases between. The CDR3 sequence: CASSLTHGTWGYEQYF. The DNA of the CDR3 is TGTGCCAGCAGCCTCACCCACGGGACATGGGGTTACGAGCAGTACTTC.

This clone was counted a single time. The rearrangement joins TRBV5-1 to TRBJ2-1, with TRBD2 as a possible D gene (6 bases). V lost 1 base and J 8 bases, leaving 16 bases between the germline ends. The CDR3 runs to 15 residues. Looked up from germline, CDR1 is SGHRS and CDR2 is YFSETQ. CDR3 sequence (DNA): TGCGCCAGCAGCTTGTTTGTGGGGGGTACGGATGAGCAGTTCTTC. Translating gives CASSLFVGGTDEQFF.

In DNA, the CDR3 is TGTGCCAGTTCTTCCGACAGGTCTCACGAGCAGTACTTC. This encodes CASSSDRSHEQYF. The gene calls are TRBV18 and TRBJ2-7; TRBD1 might be the D (6 bases). The CDR3 contains 13 residues. Germline V lookup: CDR1 KGHSH, CDR2 LQKENI. Trimming shortened V by 9 bases and J by 5 bases, and 17 bases separated the two germline ends.

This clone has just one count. Written as DNA, the CDR3 is TGTGCCAGCAGCTTGGCCCTCAGGGGCCCTGACTATGGCTACACCTTC. Translation gives CASSLALRGPDYGYTF. This rearrangement joins TRBV5-5 to TRBJ1-2; maybe TRBD1 (6 bases). The V end lost 0 bases, the J end lost 3 bases, and 15 bases lay between the germline ends. This CDR3 has 16 residues. Germline V gene data show CDR1 as SGHKS and CDR2 as YYEKEE (reference sequence).

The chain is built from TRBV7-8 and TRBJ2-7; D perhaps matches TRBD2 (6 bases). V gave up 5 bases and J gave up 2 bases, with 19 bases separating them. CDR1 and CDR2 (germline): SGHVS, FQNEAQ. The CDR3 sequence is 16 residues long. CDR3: CASSPPPGTLTYEQYF. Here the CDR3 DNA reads TGTGCCAGCAGCCCGCCCCCCGGGACTCTCACCTACGAGCAGTACTTC.

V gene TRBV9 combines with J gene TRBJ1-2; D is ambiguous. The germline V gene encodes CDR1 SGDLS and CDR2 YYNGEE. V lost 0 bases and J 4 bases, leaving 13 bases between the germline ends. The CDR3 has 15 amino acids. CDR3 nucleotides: TGTGCCAGCAGCGTAGGATCGGCTAGCCTCTATGGCTACACCTTC. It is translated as CASSVGSASLYGYTF. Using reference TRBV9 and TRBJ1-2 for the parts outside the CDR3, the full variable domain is DSGVTQTPKHLITATGQRVTLRCSPRSGDLSVYWYQQSLDQGLQFLIQYYNGEERAKGNILERFSAQQFPDLHSELNLSSLELGDSALYFCASSVGSASLYGYTFGSGTRLTVV.

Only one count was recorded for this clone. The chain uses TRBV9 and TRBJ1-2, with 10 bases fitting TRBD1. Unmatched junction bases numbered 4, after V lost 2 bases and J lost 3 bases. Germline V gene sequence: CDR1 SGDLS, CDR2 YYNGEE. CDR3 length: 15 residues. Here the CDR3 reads CASSVRDRGDYGYTF. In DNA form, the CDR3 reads TGTGCCAGCAGCGTGAGGGACAGGGGAGACTATGGCTACACCTTC.

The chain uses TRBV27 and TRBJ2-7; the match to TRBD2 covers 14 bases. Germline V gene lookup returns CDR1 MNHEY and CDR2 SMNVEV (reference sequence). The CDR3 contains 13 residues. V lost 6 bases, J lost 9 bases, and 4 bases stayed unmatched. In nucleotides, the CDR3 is TGTGCCAGCAGCCAAGGGACTAGCGGGAGGCAGTACTTC. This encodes CASSQGTSGRQYF.

CDR3 loop: CASSRNGRESDTQYF. The CDR3 nucleotides are TGTGCCAGCAGCCGGAACGGGAGAGAATCAGATACGCAGTATTTT. The V gene is TRBV11-2, the J gene TRBJ2-3, with D possibly matching TRBD2 (6 bases). Trimming removed 5 bases from V and 4 bases from J, with 16 bases in between. This CDR3 comprises 15 residues. Germline loops: CDR1 SGHAT, CDR2 FQNNGV.

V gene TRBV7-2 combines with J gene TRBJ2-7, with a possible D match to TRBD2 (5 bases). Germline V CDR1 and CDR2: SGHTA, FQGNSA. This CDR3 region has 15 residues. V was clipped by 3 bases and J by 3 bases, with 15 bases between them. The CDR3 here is CASSLGSAGIYEQYF. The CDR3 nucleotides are TGTGCCAGCAGCTTGGGATCGGCCGGGATCTACGAGCAGTACTTC.